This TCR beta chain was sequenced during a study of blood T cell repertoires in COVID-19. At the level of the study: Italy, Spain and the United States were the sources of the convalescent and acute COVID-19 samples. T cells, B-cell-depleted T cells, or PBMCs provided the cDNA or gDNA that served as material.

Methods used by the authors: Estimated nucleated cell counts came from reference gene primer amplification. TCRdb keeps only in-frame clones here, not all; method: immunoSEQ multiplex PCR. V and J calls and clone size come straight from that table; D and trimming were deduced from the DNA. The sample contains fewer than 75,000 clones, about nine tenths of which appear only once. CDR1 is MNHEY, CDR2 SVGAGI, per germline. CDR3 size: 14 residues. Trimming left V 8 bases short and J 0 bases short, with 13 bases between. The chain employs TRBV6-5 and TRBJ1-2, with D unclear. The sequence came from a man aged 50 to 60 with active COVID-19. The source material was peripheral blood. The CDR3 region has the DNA TGTGCCAGCTCCGAGAGCAGGACTAACTATGGCTACACCTTC. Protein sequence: CASSESRTNYGYTF.